This TCR beta chain was identified in a study of blood T cell repertoires in COVID-19. Study-wide context: Whether acute or convalescent, the COVID-19 samples came from the United States, Italy and Spain.

TCRdb keeps only in-frame clones here, not all; method: immunoSEQ multiplex PCR. The sample carries 35,000 to 45,000 clones, roughly 84% recorded once. This clonotype was obtained from a human donor in a cohort sampled during active COVID-19. Material: peripheral blood.

The CDR3 bases are TGTGCCAGCAGCTTAGGGGGAGCACCCGCAAAATACGAGCAGTACTTC. It specifies CASSLGGAPAKYEQYF. This sequence joins TRBV7-4 and TRBJ2-7, with D possibly being TRBD2 (5 bases). CDR1 is SGHVT and CDR2 is SQSDAQ in the germline V gene. The V gene lost 1 base and the J gene lost 4 bases, with 17 bases spanning the gap. The CDR3 has 16 amino acids.